Listed here is a single T cell receptor (beta chain). Its antigen remains unknown. This specimen belongs to a study of shared clonotypes between healthy human individuals. On the study more broadly: The cohort had two women and a few men, ages 18 to 49. Regarding the study as a whole: The authors sampled blood alone, and tissue repertoires likely differ.

Germline-derived CDR1 and CDR2 are MGHRA and YSYEKL. The CDR3 is 15 residues long. V was clipped by 1 base and J by 4 bases; unmatched bases: 3. Measured with immunoSEQ multiplex PCR; TCRdb has only the in-frame clones, and not every one. The data contain 650,000 to 800,000 clones, over 55% of them singletons. Sample: memory CD4+ T cells sorted from blood. Subset reported: CD45RA-negative fraction. This TCR was recovered from a woman between 25 and 40 years old in good health. The chain uses TRBV4-1 and TRBJ2-3; TRBD2 matches at 9 bases. The CDR3 sequence: CASSQGLAGADTQYF. The CDR3 DNA sequence: TGCGCCAGCAGCCAAGGGTTAGCGGGAGCAGATACGCAGTATTTT.